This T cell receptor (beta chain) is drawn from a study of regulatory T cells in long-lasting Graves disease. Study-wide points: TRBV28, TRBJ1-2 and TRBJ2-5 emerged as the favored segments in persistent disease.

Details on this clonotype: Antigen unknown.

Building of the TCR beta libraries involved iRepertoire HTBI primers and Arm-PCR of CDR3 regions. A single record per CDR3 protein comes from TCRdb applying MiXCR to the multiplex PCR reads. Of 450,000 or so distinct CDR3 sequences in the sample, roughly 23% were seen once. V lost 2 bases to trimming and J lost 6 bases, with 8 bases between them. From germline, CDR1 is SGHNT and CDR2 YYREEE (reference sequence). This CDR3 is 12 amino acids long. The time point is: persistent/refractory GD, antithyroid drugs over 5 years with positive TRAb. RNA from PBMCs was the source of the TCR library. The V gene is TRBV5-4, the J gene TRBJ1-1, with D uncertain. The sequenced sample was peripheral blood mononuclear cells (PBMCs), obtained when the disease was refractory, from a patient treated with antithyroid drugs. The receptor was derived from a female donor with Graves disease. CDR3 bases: TGTGCCAGCAGCTTTGGGGTCGCTGAAGCTTTCTTT. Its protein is CASSFGVAEAFF.